These 15 T cell receptor beta chains originate from one sample sequenced in a study of T cell clones after liver transplantation. These receptors are not linked to any known antigen. Method: immunoSEQ multiplex PCR; TCRdb's copy keeps in-frame clones and lacks some. The sample yields fewer than 6,000 clones, over 25% seen once. Sequencing of dividing CFSE-low cells from the MLR defined alloreactive TCRbeta sequences. The sequenced sample consisted of CD4+ T cells from cultured PBMCs. These receptors came from a human patient who received a liver transplant. Some T cells may originate from the graft donor.

The V gene is TRBV28, the J gene TRBJ2-2, with a possible D match to TRBD1 (6 bases). Germline V gene data show CDR1 as MDHEN and CDR2 as SYDVKM. The ends were cut back, 6 bases at V and 5 bases at J, with 16 bases in the middle. CDR3 length equals 15 residues. CDR3 coding DNA: TGTGCCAGCAGGACAGGACAAGGCGGGACCGGGGAGCTGTTTTTT. This codes for CASRTGQGGTGELFF.

This clone turned up a few times. The gene calls are TRBV11-1 and TRBJ2-3, with D possibly TRBD2 on 5 matching bases. V lost 2 bases and J lost 11, with 14 bases in between. Germline assignment: CDR1 SGHAT and CDR2 FQDESV (reference sequence). The CDR3 contains 13 residues. The CDR3 DNA is TGTGCCAGCAGCTTAATCGGACCGGCGGGGCAGTATTTT. Encoded protein: CASSLIGPAGQYF.

J is TRBJ1-1 and V is TRBV12-5; 7 bases line up with TRBD1. The CDR3 has 14 residues. V lost 6 bases and J lost 3; bases outside the gene matches: 7. Germline values: CDR1 LGHNT, CDR2 FRNRAP. This CDR3 reads CASGGTASDTEAFF. The CDR3 DNA follows: TGTGCTAGTGGGGGGACAGCTAGTGACACTGAAGCTTTCTTT.

This clone occurred a few times. V gene TRBV6-5 combines with J gene TRBJ1-1; 7 nucleotides match TRBD1. V lost 7 bases to trimming and J lost 5 bases; unmatched junction nucleotides: 7. From germline, CDR1 is MNHEY and CDR2 SVGAGI. The CDR3 runs 13 residues. The CDR3 coding sequence is TGTGCCAGCACCCACAGGGGAGGGACTGAAGCTTTCTTT. It specifies CASTHRGGTEAFF.

This clone was picked up a small number of times. This chain joins TRBV11-2 and TRBJ2-7; TRBD1 agrees at 8 bases. Per the germline V gene, CDR1 is SGHAT and CDR2 is FQNNGV. This CDR3 has 15 residues. The J segment lost 5 bases and the V segment lost 4 bases, leaving 10 bases of the junction unmatched. CDR3 DNA sequence: TGTGCCAGCAGCTCCTACAGGGGGAACGGCAACGAGCAGTACTTC. This encodes CASSSYRGNGNEQYF.

A single count supports this clone. The chain employs TRBV5-5 and TRBJ2-2; maybe TRBD1 (5 bases). The V and J ends lost 0 bases and 0 bases respectively, with 15 bases between them. There are 18 residues in the CDR3. Germline loops: CDR1 SGHKS, CDR2 YYEKEE (reference sequence). The DNA of the CDR3 is TGTGCCAGCAGCTTGGGAGTGTTCAGGGAAACGAACACCGGGGAGCTGTTTTTT. This sequence encodes CASSLGVFRETNTGELFF.

The CDR3 sequence: CASGTGPSTDTQYF. CDR3 DNA: TGTGCCAGCGGAACCGGGCCCAGCACAGATACGCAGTATTTT. The chain has TRBV11-3 and TRBJ2-3, with D unresolved. The germline gives CDR1 SGHNT, CDR2 YENEEA. Trimming cost V 8 bases and J 0 bases, with 12 bases left between them. The CDR3 has 14 residues.

There are a few counts of this clone. The rearrangement links TRBV11-3 to TRBJ2-7; D might be TRBD2 (5 bases). CDR1 and CDR2 from the germline V gene are SGHNT and YENEEA. The CDR3 spans 13 residues. V was clipped by 5 bases and J by 7 bases, with 15 bases between them. The CDR3 nucleotides read TGTGCCAGCAGCGAGGAGTCCTGGAGGGAGCAGTACTTC. This codes for CASSEESWREQYF. Filled out from reference TRBV11-3 and TRBJ2-7, the complete variable domain reads EAGVVQSPRYKIIEKKQPVAFWCNPISGHNTLYWYLQNLGQGPELLIRYENEEAVDDSQLPKDRFSAERLKGVDSTLKIQPAELGDSAVYLCASSEESWREQYFGPGTRLTVT.

The V and J genes are TRBV7-9 and TRBJ1-1, with D uncertain. The CDR3 extends over 14 amino acids. V gave up 2 bases and J gave up 0 bases, with 7 bases separating them. The germline V gene has CDR1 SEHNR and CDR2 FQNEAQ (reference sequence). CDR3 region: CASSLLGMNTEAFF. CDR3 bases: TGTGCCAGCAGCTTACTTGGGATGAACACTGAAGCTTTCTTT.

J is TRBJ1-3 and V is TRBV29-1; tentatively, D is TRBD1 (6 bases). The CDR3 length is 12 residues. V was pared by 5 bases and J by 3 bases, with 8 bases between. Germline CDR1 reads SQVTM; CDR2 reads ANQGSEA. CDR3 protein: CSVRGGGNTIYF. In DNA form, the CDR3 reads TGCAGCGTTAGGGGGGGTGGAAACACCATATATTTT.

This clone occurred a few times. This chain links TRBV6-5 with TRBJ1-1; possible D gene TRBD1, 5 bases. Germline CDR1 reads MNHEY; CDR2 reads SVGAGI. The CDR3 length is 14 residues. Trimming shortened V by 5 bases and J by 3 bases, and 13 bases separated the two germline ends. CDR3 DNA sequence: TGTGCCAGCAGTGGGGACGCGGGGGACACTGAAGCTTTCTTT. Protein sequence: CASSGDAGDTEAFF.

This clone is medium-sized by share. For the CDR3, the DNA is TGCGCCAGCAGCCAAGATTGGGGAGATACGCAGTATTTT. Amino acid sequence: CASSQDWGDTQYF. The chain employs TRBV4-1 and TRBJ2-3, with unresolved D. This CDR3 comprises 13 residues. The germline gives CDR1 MGHRA, CDR2 YSYEKL. With 0 bases removed from V and 5 bases from J, the gap between germline ends came to 6 bases.

This clone has just a few counts. The chain recombines TRBV5-4 with TRBJ1-1; D unresolved. The germline gives CDR1 SGHNT, CDR2 YYREEE (reference sequence). Trimming pared 0 bases from V and 2 bases from J, leaving 14 bases between. The CDR3 spans 16 residues. In DNA, the CDR3 is TGTGCCAGCAGCTTGGCCTGGGATATATCTAACACTGAAGCTTTCTTT. Protein sequence: CASSLAWDISNTEAFF.

J is TRBJ2-3 and V is TRBV11-1; D unclear. Per germline, CDR1 SGHAT and CDR2 FQDESV (reference sequence). CDR3 length equals 13 residues. V lost 5 bases and J lost 6, with 12 bases in between. The CDR3 protein is CASSRVSWDTQYF. The CDR3 nucleotides are TGTGCCAGCAGCCGAGTATCATGGGATACGCAGTATTTT.

This clone was counted a few times. The chain links TRBV5-6 to TRBJ2-7; the D is unclear. Germline values: CDR1 SGHDT, CDR2 YYEEEE. The CDR3 length is 15 residues. The V end was cut by 4 bases, the J end by 3 bases, with 17 bases between. As DNA, the CDR3 is TGTGCCAGCAGCCAAGCCGATAAGTCGGACTACGAGCAGTACTTC. Its translation: CASSQADKSDYEQYF.